The rows below give T cell receptor beta chains drawn from one sample of a study of blood T cell repertoires in COVID-19. Only in-frame clones appear in the TCRdb table, and some are missing; sequencing was by immunoSEQ multiplex PCR. This sample has about 190,000 clones, with approximately 85% found just once. Sequencing was performed on peripheral blood. The source is a woman in her 70s with active or convalescent COVID-19. The CDR3 runs from the conserved cysteine through the conserved F or W. The D gene is left open where the match is weak. Rows may omit the clone size; those that give it use once, few, many or a size class.

CDR3: CASTPHRTGEDEQYF
DNA: TGTGCCAGCACCCCCCATAGGACAGGGGAGGACGAGCAGTACTTC
size: once
D: TRBD1
V: TRBV28
J: TRBJ2-7

CDR3: CASSQDGPGANYGYTF
DNA: TGTGCCAGCAGCCAAGACGGTCCAGGGGCCAACTATGGCTACACCTTC
size: NA
D: NA
V: TRBV4-2
J: TRBJ1-2

CDR3: CASRQGRGPYNEQFF
DNA: TGTGCCAGCAGACAGGGCCGAGGGCCCTACAATGAGCAGTTCTTC
size: NA
D: NA
V: TRBV2
J: TRBJ2-1

CDR3: CASRGPIETQYF
DNA: TGTGCCAGCAGGGGCCCCATAGAGACCCAGTACTTC
size: NA
D: NA
V: TRBV28
J: TRBJ2-5

CDR3: CASGRTGSGEKLFF
DNA: TGTGCCAGCGGTCGAACGGGGAGTGGCGAAAAACTGTTTTTT
size: NA
D: NA
V: TRBV6-5
J: TRBJ1-4

CDR3: CASSLQGQEQFF
DNA: TGTGCCAGCAGCTTACAGGGGCAAGAGCAGTTCTTC
size: NA
D: TRBD1
V: TRBV5-5
J: TRBJ2-1

CDR3: CASSRQWPSYEQYF
DNA: TGTGCCAGTAGTAGACAGTGGCCTTCCTACGAGCAGTACTTC
size: few
D: NA
V: TRBV19
J: TRBJ2-7

CDR3: CASSPSRVKQPQHF
DNA: TGTGCCAGCTCACCAAGCAGGGTAAAACAGCCCCAGCATTTT
size: NA
D: NA
V: TRBV18
J: TRBJ1-5

CDR3: CSVSGLAGTDTQYF
DNA: TGCAGCGTTAGTGGACTAGCAGGCACAGATACGCAGTATTTT
size: NA
D: TRBD2
V: TRBV29-1
J: TRBJ2-3

CDR3: CASSHGTGGVYEQYF
DNA: TGTGCCAGCAGCCACGGGACAGGGGGCGTCTACGAGCAGTACTTC
size: NA
D: TRBD1
V: TRBV5-4
J: TRBJ2-7

CDR3: CASSLSAGGYGYTF
DNA: TGTGCCAGCAGTTTATCGGCGGGCGGCTATGGCTACACCTTC
size: NA
D: NA
V: TRBV28
J: TRBJ1-2

CDR3: CASSRDRGLGQFF
DNA: TGTGCCAGCAGCCGGGACAGGGGGCTGGGACAGTTCTTC
size: NA
D: TRBD1
V: TRBV5-6
J: TRBJ2-1

CDR3: CASSRDRFNEQFF
DNA: TGTGCCAGCAGCCGCGACAGATTCAATGAGCAGTTCTTC
size: NA
D: NA
V: TRBV5-4
J: TRBJ2-1

CDR3: CASSERRTDYEQYF
DNA: TGTGCCAGCAGTGAAAGGAGGACAGACTACGAGCAGTACTTC
size: NA
D: NA
V: TRBV2
J: TRBJ2-7

CDR3: CASSQGRNLIRELFF
DNA: TGTGCCAGCAGCCAAGGCCGGAATCTGATCCGGGAACTGTTTTTT
size: NA
D: NA
V: TRBV3-1/TRBV3-2
J: TRBJ1-4

CDR3: CASSVGGGGYNEQFF
DNA: TGTGCCAGCAGCGTAGGGGGCGGGGGCTACAATGAGCAGTTCTTC
size: NA
D: TRBD2
V: TRBV9
J: TRBJ2-1

CDR3: CASSLTSPGEKLFF
DNA: TGTGCCAGCAGCCTTACATCCCCTGGCGAAAAACTGTTTTTT
size: NA
D: NA
V: TRBV27
J: TRBJ1-4

CDR3: CASSSDRVSETQYF
DNA: TGTGCCAGCAGCTCAGACAGGGTCAGCGAGACCCAGTACTTC
size: NA
D: TRBD1
V: TRBV11-3
J: TRBJ2-5

CDR3: CASSIREARSGNTIYF
DNA: TGTGCCAGCAGTATCCGGGAGGCCCGCTCTGGAAACACCATATATTTT
size: NA
D: NA
V: TRBV28
J: TRBJ1-3

CDR3: CAWSPDRDQPQHF
DNA: TGTGCCTGGAGTCCCGACAGAGATCAGCCCCAGCATTTT
size: NA
D: NA
V: TRBV30
J: TRBJ1-5

CDR3: CASSWGQGLETQYF
DNA: TGTGCCAGCAGCTGGGGACAGGGATTGGAGACCCAGTACTTC
size: NA
D: TRBD1
V: TRBV7-2
J: TRBJ2-5

CDR3: CASSQDPTSGSTDTQYF
DNA: TGCGCCAGCAGCCAAGATCCCACTAGCGGGAGCACAGATACGCAGTATTTT
size: NA
D: TRBD2
V: TRBV4-1
J: TRBJ2-3

CDR3: CASSGQGSGTQYF
DNA: TGTGCCAGCAGTGGACAGGGGAGCGGGACCCAGTACTTC
size: NA
D: TRBD1
V: TRBV2
J: TRBJ2-5

CDR3: CASSLLGQGILNYGYTF
DNA: TGTGCCAGCAGCCTCTTGGGACAGGGGATCCTGAACTATGGCTACACCTTC
size: few
D: TRBD1
V: TRBV7-9
J: TRBJ1-2

CDR3: CASSLARGGQETQYF
DNA: TGCGCCAGCAGCTTGGCTCGAGGGGGACAAGAGACCCAGTACTTC
size: NA
D: NA
V: TRBV5-1
J: TRBJ2-5

CDR3: CASSQDSGQSYEQYF
DNA: TGTGCCAGCAGCCAAGATAGCGGGCAATCCTACGAGCAGTACTTC
size: NA
D: TRBD2
V: TRBV4-2
J: TRBJ2-7

CDR3: CSVASTKGFGGYTF
DNA: TGCAGCGTTGCGTCGACGAAGGGGTTCGGTGGCTACACCTTC
size: NA
D: NA
V: TRBV29-1
J: TRBJ1-2

CDR3: CASSLAGQGKETQYF
DNA: TGCGCCAGCAGCTTGGCGGGACAGGGAAAAGAGACCCAGTACTTC
size: NA
D: TRBD1
V: TRBV5-1
J: TRBJ2-5

CDR3: CASSLFGQDYGYTF
DNA: TGTGCCAGCAGCCTTTTTGGACAGGACTATGGCTACACCTTC
size: NA
D: TRBD1
V: TRBV5-8
J: TRBJ1-2

CDR3: CASGRGGLDTQYF
DNA: TGTGCCAGCGGACGAGGGGGTTTAGATACGCAGTATTTT
size: NA
D: NA
V: TRBV27
J: TRBJ2-3

CDR3: CASSRWVAGNTGELFF
DNA: TGTGCCAGCAGCCGATGGGTAGCGGGGAACACCGGGGAGCTGTTTTTT
size: NA
D: TRBD2
V: TRBV3-1/TRBV3-2
J: TRBJ2-2

CDR3: CASSYPGLAYYEQYF
DNA: TGTGCCAGCAGTTATCCGGGACTAGCCTATTACGAGCAGTACTTC
size: NA
D: TRBD2
V: TRBV6-2/TRBV6-3
J: TRBJ2-7

CDR3: CASSLTEFSFLHF
DNA: TGTGCCAGCAGTTTGACGGAGTTTTCTTTCCTCCACTTT
size: NA
D: NA
V: TRBV27
J: TRBJ1-6

CDR3: CASSNLAGAGTDTQYF
DNA: TGTGCCAGCAGTAACTTAGCGGGAGCCGGCACAGATACGCAGTATTTT
size: NA
D: TRBD2
V: TRBV6-5
J: TRBJ2-3

CDR3: CASSPGLAFYNEQFF
DNA: TGTGCCAGCAGCCCGGGACTAGCATTCTACAATGAGCAGTTCTTC
size: NA
D: TRBD2
V: TRBV5-4
J: TRBJ2-1

CDR3: CASSPTRTAIGGYGYTF
DNA: TGTGCCAGCTCACCAACGCGGACGGCCATCGGGGGATATGGCTACACCTTC
size: NA
D: NA
V: TRBV18
J: TRBJ1-2

CDR3: CASSVQVGGANEKLFF
DNA: TGTGCCAGCAGCGTACAGGTGGGGGGTGCTAATGAAAAACTGTTTTTT
size: NA
D: NA
V: TRBV9
J: TRBJ1-4